These 12 T cell receptor beta chains originate from one sample sequenced in a study of control samples from healthy donors and cancer patients (dated by TCRdb to the early 2020s). Receptor amplification or capture employed the immunoSEQ multiplex PCR assay. As stored in TCRdb, this immuneACCESS dataset retains in-frame rearrangements with V and J assigned. A fraction of the clones does not appear; measured against another copy, unresolved V genes explain less than half of the discrepancy, and the remainder lacks a known reason. The table kept for this sample lists 150,000 to 200,000 clones. The ten top clones hold roughly 2.2% of the sample. The sequencing sample was made of blood. The receptors here all came from a woman in her twenties or thirties in good health.

This rearrangement joins TRBV12-3 or TRBV12-4 to TRBJ1-1, with unresolved D. Trimming cost V 6 bases and J 7 bases, with 9 bases left between them. The CDR3 loop spans 11 amino acids. Here the CDR3 DNA reads TGTGCCAGCAGCTGGGCGGGTGAAGCTTTCTTT. Translation: CASSWAGEAFF.

The chain couples TRBV28 to TRBJ1-6; weak D call: TRBD1 (5 bases). Trimming shortened V by 3 bases and J by 7 bases, and 22 bases separated the two germline ends. Germline lookup yields CDR1 MDHEN and CDR2 SYDVKM. The CDR3 covers 18 residues. CDR3 bases: TGTGCCAGCAGTTTGCTGTCCGGGGCTACCATACAGAATTCACCCCTCCACTTT. This codes for CASSLLSGATIQNSPLHF.

The chain uses TRBV28 and TRBJ1-4; possibly TRBD1 for D (5 bases). The germline gives CDR1 MDHEN, CDR2 SYDVKM. Trimming took off 5 bases at V and 5 bases at J, with 12 bases between the two ends. The CDR3 spans 14 residues. CDR3: CASSTRGGNEKLFF. The CDR3 DNA follows: TGTGCCAGCAGTACTCGGGGCGGCAATGAAAAACTGTTTTTT.

The chain combines TRBV6-2 or TRBV6-3 with TRBJ2-7; 8 bases align to TRBD2. The CDR3 spans 20 residues. V was clipped by 2 bases and J by 0 bases; unmatched bases: 18. In germline, CDR1 is MNHEY, CDR2 SVGEGT. In DNA, the CDR3 is TGTGCCAGCAGTTACCCGGCGGGGGGCCAAATCGACCACAACTCCTACGAGCAGTACTTC. Translation: CASSYPAGGQIDHNSYEQYF.

The chain is built from TRBV4-2 and TRBJ2-1; D might be TRBD2 (6 bases). Germline loops: CDR1 LGHNA, CDR2 YNFKEQ. Trimming pared 0 bases from V and 0 bases from J, leaving 9 bases between. The CDR3 spans 16 residues. As DNA, the CDR3 is TGTGCCAGCAGCCAAGATCACGGGAGCTCCTACAATGAGCAGTTCTTC. Protein: CASSQDHGSSYNEQFF.

This chain links TRBV3-1 (or the pseudogene TRBV3-2) with TRBJ2-1, with D unresolved. The CDR3 consists of 11 residues. In germline, CDR1 is LGHDT, CDR2 YNNKEL (reference sequence). Deletions cut 6 bases from V and 12 bases from J, with 12 bases between. CDR3 protein: CASRGSLRQFF. In DNA, the CDR3 is TGTGCCAGCAGGGGATCCCTGCGGCAGTTCTTC.

The chain links TRBV5-1 to TRBJ2-5, with 10 bases lining up with TRBD1. Germline CDR1 reads SGHRS; CDR2 reads YFSETQ. With V trimmed by 1 base and J by 1 base, 10 bases remained unmatched. CDR3 size: 18 residues. The CDR3: CASSLIRQGAIGQETQYF. CDR3 nucleotide sequence: TGCGCCAGCAGCTTGATAAGACAGGGGGCAATAGGCCAAGAGACCCAGTACTTC.

The chain uses TRBV19 and TRBJ1-5; D is ambiguous. V was shortened by 3 bases and J by 4 bases, with 4 bases between the two germline ends. The CDR3 covers 12 residues. Germline V lookup: CDR1 LNHDA, CDR2 SQIVND (reference sequence). CDR3: CASSMWNQPQHF. CDR3 nucleotides: TGTGCCAGTAGTATGTGGAATCAGCCCCAGCATTTT.

The chain is built from TRBV9 and TRBJ2-3, with 7 bases fitting TRBD2. Germline CDR1 SGDLS, CDR2 YYNGEE. CDR3 length equals 16 residues. V shed 0 bases, J shed 2 bases, and the junction held 6 bases outside the gene matches. This CDR3 is CASSVGASGVTDTQYF. CDR3 in DNA: TGTGCCAGCAGCGTAGGTGCTAGCGGAGTCACAGATACGCAGTATTTT.

Comments on this clone: Other DNA sequences in this specimen translate into the identical CDR3. J is TRBJ2-5 and V is TRBV4-2, with TRBD2 matching over 10 bases. The V gene's germline CDR1 is LGHNA and CDR2 YNFKEQ. V dropped 3 bases and J dropped 1; count of bases not matched to a gene: 2. The CDR3 runs to 15 residues. Here the CDR3 reads CASSQERGGQETQYF. The DNA of the CDR3 is TGTGCCAGCAGCCAGGAGCGGGGGGGCCAAGAGACCCAGTACTTC.

This chain uses TRBV6-1 with TRBJ1-5, with 10 bases identical to TRBD1. V shed 1 base and J 6 bases; nucleotides not matched to a gene: 3. Germline values: CDR1 MNHNS, CDR2 SASEGT. This CDR3 has 15 residues. Here the CDR3 DNA reads TGTGCCAGCAGTGAAGGACAGGGGGCGGGTCAGCCCCAGCATTTT. Encoded protein: CASSEGQGAGQPQHF.

The gene calls are TRBV18 and TRBJ1-1; no definite D call. Trimming stripped 5 bases from V and 6 bases from J, with 10 bases between. Germline values: CDR1 KGHSH, CDR2 LQKENI. This CDR3 has 12 amino acids. The CDR3 DNA sequence: TGTGCCAGCTCATCGCGTGAACCTGAAGCTTTCTTT. Its protein product is CASSSREPEAFF.